These 21 T cell receptor beta chains originate from one sample sequenced in a study of blood T cell repertoires in COVID-19. Only in-frame clones appear in the TCRdb table, and some are missing; sequencing was by immunoSEQ multiplex PCR. Of 200,000 to 250,000 clones in the sample, approximately 80% were seen once. The sequencing input was peripheral blood. These receptors all stem from a woman between 50 and 59 years old with acute or convalescent COVID-19.

This clone appeared a few times. This chain joins TRBV2 and TRBJ1-4; D is unresolved. Trimming pared 1 base from V and 7 bases from J, leaving 7 bases between. Germline V gene data show CDR1 as SNHLY and CDR2 as FYNNEI. This CDR3 contains 13 residues. This CDR3 reads CASSEGLGEKLFF. The CDR3 DNA reads as TGTGCCAGCAGTGAAGGGCTTGGTGAAAAACTGTTTTTT.

CDR3 sequence: CASSTTGNTEAFF. In nucleotides, the CDR3 is TGTGCCAGCAGTACTACAGGGAACACTGAAGCTTTCTTT. The rearrangement uses TRBV9 and TRBJ1-1; tentative D call: TRBD1 (5 bases). The length of the CDR3 is 13 residues. Trimming left V 5 bases short and J 1 base short, with 9 bases between. The germline V gene encodes CDR1 SGDLS and CDR2 YYNGEE.

V gene TRBV29-1 combines with J gene TRBJ2-1, with TRBD2 matching over 9 bases. J gave up 6 bases and V 5 bases, and 8 bases lay outside the gene matches. This CDR3 has 14 amino acids. Looked up from germline, CDR1 is SQVTM and CDR2 is ANQGSEA. The CDR3 reads CSVQWGGRANEQFF. The CDR3 region has the DNA TGCAGCGTTCAATGGGGCGGGAGGGCCAATGAGCAGTTCTTC.

This sequence joins TRBV11-2 and TRBJ2-1; 14 bases align to TRBD2. V shed 5 bases, J shed 7 bases, and the junction held 1 base outside the gene matches. The germline CDR1 and CDR2 sequences are SGHAT and FQNNGV. CDR3 size: 14 residues. CDR3 sequence reads: CASSRLAGGNEQFF. CDR3 nucleotides: TGTGCCAGCAGCCGACTAGCGGGAGGGAATGAGCAGTTCTTC.

The V and J genes are TRBV4-2 and TRBJ1-1; D is perhaps TRBD1 (5 bases). Germline lookup yields CDR1 LGHNA and CDR2 YNFKEQ. The CDR3 is 17 residues long. Deletions cut 6 bases from V and 6 bases from J, with 26 bases between. DNA for the CDR3: TGTGCCAGCAGTCCGGGCCGGTGGCAGGGAGGGATCCCTGAAGCTTTCTTT. Residues: CASSPGRWQGGIPEAFF.

V and J are TRBV4-1 and TRBJ1-1, with unresolved D. The V gene lost 4 bases and the J gene lost 8 bases, with 17 bases spanning the gap. Germline CDR1 MGHRA, CDR2 YSYEKL. The CDR3 totals 14 residues. The CDR3 DNA reads as TGCGCCAGCAGCCCACGAGGTGGTATCAAGGAAGCTTTCTTT. Translating it yields CASSPRGGIKEAFF.

The chain joins TRBV19 to TRBJ2-1, with D perhaps TRBD1 (5 bases). The CDR3 sequence is 11 residues long. Germline V lookup: CDR1 LNHDA, CDR2 SQIVND (reference sequence). Trimming took 7 bases from V and 8 from J, leaving 9 bases between them. The CDR3 nucleotides are TGTGCCAGTACAGGGCCCCATGAGCAGTTCTTC. Translated: CASTGPHEQFF.

The chain employs TRBV19 and TRBJ1-2; D is possibly TRBD1 (5 bases). CDR1 is LNHDA and CDR2 is SQIVND in the germline V gene (reference sequence). Trimming cost V 7 bases and J 4 bases, with 16 bases left between them. This CDR3 contains 14 residues. The CDR3 nucleotides read TGTGCCAGTACGCTGGACATTTTGTTCTATGGCTACACCTTC. As protein: CASTLDILFYGYTF.

The gene calls are TRBV4-3 and TRBJ1-2; no clear D gene. The CDR3 spans 14 residues. V dropped 4 bases and J dropped 5 bases, with 14 bases sitting between them. The V gene's germline CDR1 is LGHNA and CDR2 YSLEER. The CDR3 nucleotides read TGCGCCAGCAGCCTAAGACAAGATGTTTATGGCTACACCTTC. It codes for CASSLRQDVYGYTF.

The chain carries TRBV19 and TRBJ2-7; TRBD2 agrees at 7 bases. Germline CDR1 LNHDA, CDR2 SQIVND (reference sequence). This CDR3 comprises 13 residues. Unmatched junction bases numbered 6, after V lost 4 bases and J lost 6 bases. CDR3 residues: CASSTRSGGEQYF. The DNA of the CDR3 is TGTGCCAGTAGTACTCGCTCGGGGGGCGAGCAGTACTTC.

The genes are TRBV3-1 (or the pseudogene TRBV3-2) and TRBJ2-7; 10 positions match TRBD1. Germline V lookup: CDR1 LGHDT, CDR2 YNNKEL (reference sequence). The CDR3 loop spans 16 amino acids. Trimming removed 4 bases from V and 0 bases from J; junction bases left unmatched: 6. CDR3 DNA sequence: TGTGCCAGCAGCCTCAGGACAGGGGGGCACTCCTACGAGCAGTACTTC. Protein sequence: CASSLRTGGHSYEQYF.

This chain connects TRBV28 to TRBJ2-7; TRBD2 matches at 8 bases. The CDR3 is 17 amino acids. From germline, CDR1 is MDHEN and CDR2 SYDVKM. V was clipped by 3 bases and J by 3 bases; unmatched bases: 13. As DNA, the CDR3 is TGTGCCAGCAGTTTTCCCCGCGGCGGGGGGCGTGTCTACGAGCAGTACTTC. Translating it yields CASSFPRGGGRVYEQYF.

The chain uses TRBV30 and TRBJ1-2; 11 nucleotides align to TRBD1. Germline CDR1 and CDR2: GTSNPN and SVGIG (reference sequence). The CDR3 is 15 residues long. Trimming took 3 bases from V and 4 from J; bases not matched to a gene: 7. CDR3 DNA: TGTGCCTGGAGCAGGACAGGGGGCAGTAGCTATGGCTACACCTTC. Residues: CAWSRTGGSSYGYTF.

This clone turned up a few times. This chain connects TRBV5-1 to TRBJ1-6, with D perhaps matching TRBD1 (5 bases). Trimming took off 3 bases at V and 7 bases at J, with 20 bases between the two ends. Looked up from germline, CDR1 is SGHRS and CDR2 is YFSETQ. CDR3 length: 17 amino acids. The CDR3 loop reads CASSSNSGRNPNSPLHF. The CDR3 bases are TGCGCCAGCAGCTCCAATTCAGGGAGGAATCCAAATTCACCCCTCCACTTT.

The chain uses TRBV6-1 and TRBJ1-6, with 11 bases identical to TRBD1. The germline CDR1 and CDR2 sequences are MNHNS and SASEGT. Losses at the gene ends were 3 bases for V and 8 bases for J; bases not matched to a gene: 3. CDR3 length: 15 residues. The CDR3 loop reads CASSEADRGHSPLHF. DNA for the CDR3: TGTGCCAGCAGTGAGGCGGACAGGGGGCATTCACCCCTCCACTTT.

This clone has only a few counts. The chain employs TRBV5-6 and TRBJ2-5; D unresolved. The CDR3 is 13 residues long. CDR1 is SGHDT, CDR2 YYEEEE, per germline. V lost 2 bases and J 0 bases, leaving 5 bases between the germline ends. DNA of the CDR3: TGTGCCAGCAGCTTTTATGACCAAGAGACCCAGTACTTC. Its protein is CASSFYDQETQYF. Full variable domain (remainder filled in from reference TRBV5-6 and TRBJ2-5): DAGVTQSPTHLIKTRGQQVTLRCSPKSGHDTVSWYQQALGQGPQFIFQYYEEEERQRGNFPDRFSGHQFPNYSSELNVNALLLGDSALYLCASSFYDQETQYFGPGTRLLVL.

The chain combines TRBV28 with TRBJ1-2, with D perhaps TRBD1 (6 bases). The CDR3 runs to 16 residues. CDR1 MDHEN and CDR2 SYDVKM come from the germline V gene. Between the trimmed V and J ends, which lost 6 bases and 8 bases, there was a span of 25 bases. The CDR3 here is CASRSFSRDTYEGYTF. The CDR3 DNA is TGTGCCAGCAGGTCATTTAGCCGGGACACTTACGAAGGCTACACCTTC.

This chain uses TRBV5-1 with TRBJ2-7, with 7 nucleotides matching TRBD2. From germline, CDR1 is SGHRS and CDR2 YFSETQ. The CDR3 totals 15 residues. J lost 3 bases, V lost 1 base, and 7 bases had no gene match. Here the CDR3 reads CASSLSSSGLYEQYF. The CDR3 region has the DNA TGCGCCAGCAGCTTGTCTTCTAGCGGACTCTACGAGCAGTACTTC. Full variable domain (remainder filled in from reference TRBV5-1 and TRBJ2-7): KAGVTQTPRYLIKTRGQQVTLSCSPISGHRSVSWYQQTPGQGLQFLFEYFSETQRNKGNFPGRFSGRQFSNSRSEMNVSTLELGDSALYLCASSLSSSGLYEQYFGPGTRLTVT.

The rearrangement links TRBV3-1 (or the pseudogene TRBV3-2) to TRBJ1-2; TRBD1 agrees at 9 bases. The CDR3 is made up of 15 amino acids. J gave up 2 bases and V 4 bases, and 5 bases lay outside the gene matches. CDR1 is LGHDT, CDR2 YNNKEL, per germline (reference sequence). CDR3 in amino acids: CASSPRGQGNYGYTF. The CDR3 DNA sequence: TGTGCCAGCAGCCCCCGCGGACAGGGGAACTATGGCTACACCTTC.

CDR3 coding DNA: TGTGCCAGCAGCTTACCAGGGATGGGCGAGCAGTACTTC. This sequence encodes CASSLPGMGEQYF. The V gene is TRBV7-2, the J gene TRBJ2-7; weak D call: TRBD1 (5 bases). The CDR3 covers 13 residues. The germline V gene encodes CDR1 SGHTA and CDR2 FQGNSA. V was trimmed by 2 bases and J by 6 bases, leaving 11 bases between them.

This clone was seen just once. An end of the junction differs from the germline gene, which may be a read error. V usage is TRBV7-3 and J usage is TRBJ2-3; the match to TRBD2 covers 10 bases. The CDR3 loop spans 19 amino acids. Germline V gene sequence: CDR1 SGHTA, CDR2 FQGTGA. In DNA, the CDR3 is TGTGCCAGCAGCCTAACCCCGTTGGTTAGCGGGGGGAGCACAGATACGCAGTATTTT. Amino acid sequence: CASSLTPLVSGGSTDTQYF.